This passage covers 14 T cell receptor beta chains from one sample sequenced in a study of T cell responses to AZD1222 COVID-19 vaccine. This table comes from immunoSEQ multiplex PCR, and its TCRdb copy is limited to in-frame clones, with some not included. In the table there are more than 55,000 clones, roughly nine tenths of which are singletons. This sample comprised peripheral blood, obtained 28 days after the second AZD1222 dose. The receptors were sampled from an adult who received the AZD1222 COVID-19 vaccine.

The rearrangement uses TRBV19 and TRBJ1-5; no firm D call. Germline V gene data show CDR1 as LNHDA and CDR2 as SQIVND (reference sequence). Trimming left V 5 bases short and J 1 base short, with 15 bases between. There are 16 residues in the CDR3. Here the CDR3 DNA reads TGTGCCAGTAGTGTTCGAGGGTTAAGAAGCAATCAGCCCCAGCATTTT. Its translation: CASSVRGLRSNQPQHF. Filled out from reference TRBV19 and TRBJ1-5, the complete variable domain reads DGGITQSPKYLFRKEGQNVTLSCEQNLNHDAMYWYRQDPGQGLRLIYYSQIVNDFQKGDIAEGYSVSREKKESFPLTVTSAQKNPTAFYLCASSVRGLRSNQPQHFGDGTRLSIL.

This clone was counted a single time. The CDR3 spells CASSGLQGEDYGYTF. DNA for the CDR3: TGTGCCAGCAGCGGATTACAGGGGGAGGACTATGGCTACACCTTC. The chain joins TRBV9 to TRBJ1-2, with TRBD1 identical over 8 bases. V gave up 3 bases and J gave up 3 bases; unmatched junction bases: 7. Germline loops: CDR1 SGDLS, CDR2 YYNGEE. The CDR3 is 15 amino acids.

This chain uses TRBV28 with TRBJ1-4; 8 bases are a match to TRBD1. The germline CDR1 and CDR2 sequences are MDHEN and SYDVKM. This CDR3 is 14 amino acids long. Losses at the gene ends were 7 bases for V and 3 bases for J; bases not matched to a gene: 4. The CDR3: CASKDRVSNEKLFF. The CDR3 nucleotides are TGTGCCAGCAAGGACAGGGTTTCTAATGAAAAACTGTTTTTT.

The V call is TRBV25-1, the J call TRBJ2-5; D unresolved. This CDR3 region has 17 residues. Per germline, CDR1 MGHDK and CDR2 SYGVNS. Trimming removed 7 bases at V and 0 bases at J, with 21 bases between. CDR3 protein: CASIRTPGSRYQETQYF. Written as DNA, the CDR3 is TGTGCCAGCATTCGGACGCCAGGATCTAGGTACCAAGAGACCCAGTACTTC.

The chain combines TRBV5-1 with TRBJ2-7; 7 nucleotides align to TRBD2. Trimming removed 3 bases from V and 6 bases from J; junction bases left unmatched: 9. Germline values: CDR1 SGHRS, CDR2 YFSETQ. The CDR3 is made up of 14 amino acids. The CDR3 sequence: CASSSGGLQAEQYF. CDR3 coding DNA: TGCGCCAGCAGCTCGGGGGGACTCCAGGCCGAGCAGTACTTC.

The chain combines TRBV6-2 or TRBV6-3 with TRBJ2-1, with 12 bases that match TRBD2. V shed 6 bases, J shed 9 bases, and the junction held 6 bases outside the gene matches. The CDR3 loop spans 14 amino acids. Germline V gives CDR1 MNHEY, CDR2 SVGEGT. DNA of the CDR3: TGTGCCAGCAGCCTAGCGGGGGGGCCCGGTGAGCAGTTCTTC. Protein: CASSLAGGPGEQFF.

The chain carries TRBV24-1 and TRBJ1-2, with D possibly being TRBD1 (6 bases). Trimming removed 3 bases at V and 4 bases at J, with 14 bases between. The CDR3 spans 15 residues. Germline CDR1 KGHDR, CDR2 SFDVKD. Here the CDR3 DNA reads TGTGCCACCAGTGATAGGACAGCACCTAGCTATGGCTACACCTTC. Protein sequence: CATSDRTAPSYGYTF.

The chain employs TRBV13 and TRBJ2-1; D not resolved. CDR1 is PRHDT, CDR2 FYEKMQ, per germline (reference sequence). This CDR3 is 12 amino acids long. Between the trimmed V and J ends, which lost 3 bases and 5 bases, there was a span of 5 bases. The CDR3 protein is CASSFPHNEQFF. As DNA, the CDR3 is TGTGCCAGCAGCTTTCCACACAATGAGCAGTTCTTC.

This chain links TRBV11-1 with TRBJ2-2; 8 bases map to TRBD1. This CDR3 region has 15 residues. The J segment lost 4 bases and the V segment lost 5 bases, leaving 6 bases of the junction unmatched. CDR1 is SGHAT and CDR2 is FQDESV in the germline V gene (reference sequence). The CDR3 sequence: CASSADRVRTGELFF. The DNA of the CDR3 is TGTGCCAGCAGCGCGGACAGGGTTCGCACCGGGGAGCTGTTTTTT.

The chain uses TRBV18 and TRBJ1-1; 11 bases line up with TRBD1. V dropped 3 bases and J dropped 11; count of bases not matched to a gene: 5. The CDR3 spans 13 residues. Germline values: CDR1 KGHSH, CDR2 LQKENI. CDR3 loop: CASSPIGQGAAFF. CDR3 sequence (DNA): TGTGCCAGCTCACCCATTGGACAGGGGGCCGCTTTCTTT.

CDR3 loop: CASSQSGTYNEQFF. Written as DNA, the CDR3 is TGTGCCAGCTCACAGTCAGGGACCTACAATGAGCAGTTCTTC. The chain joins TRBV18 to TRBJ2-1; D may be TRBD1 (5 bases). The CDR3 extends over 14 amino acids. The germline V and J ends were trimmed by 4 bases and 2 bases, with 9 bases remaining between them. Germline lookup yields CDR1 KGHSH and CDR2 LQKENI.

J is TRBJ2-7 and V is TRBV4-2; 7 positions match TRBD2. The CDR3 extends over 16 amino acids. Germline-derived CDR1 and CDR2 are LGHNA and YNFKEQ. The junction had 8 bases not matched to a gene; V was cut back by 3 bases and J by 0 bases. The CDR3 nucleotides read TGTGCCAGCAGCCACTCCTCGGGGGAGGGCTCCTACGAGCAGTACTTC. This gives the protein CASSHSSGEGSYEQYF.

This chain joins TRBV12-3 or TRBV12-4 and TRBJ1-2; D is uncertain. Trimming pared 6 bases from V and 6 bases from J, leaving 14 bases between. The CDR3 runs to 13 residues. The CDR3 is CASSLDGWDGYTF. CDR3 sequence (DNA): TGTGCCAGCAGCCTTGACGGCTGGGATGGCTACACCTTC.

CDR3 sequence reads: CASSMGQGSYGYTF. Written as DNA, the CDR3 is TGTGCCAGTAGTATGGGACAGGGGAGCTATGGCTACACCTTC. The J gene is TRBJ1-2, the V gene TRBV19; 10 bases align to TRBD1. CDR3 length equals 14 residues. The germline V gene encodes CDR1 LNHDA and CDR2 SQIVND (reference sequence). V gave up 3 bases and J gave up 4 bases; unmatched junction bases: 2.